Listed below are T cell receptor beta chains from one sample, sequenced in a study of blood T cell repertoires in COVID-19. The data were produced by immunoSEQ multiplex PCR, yet TCRdb's version contains in-frame clones alone and is incomplete. The table has 130,000 or so clones, around 80% seen once. Sequencing was done on a sample of PBMCs or T cells enriched from blood (not recorded which). All receptors come from a man in his forties with acute COVID-19. Both conserved end residues are part of each CDR3. Fields, in order: clone size, V gene, D gene, J gene, CDR3 DNA, CDR3 protein. A D gene is named only where the DNA matches it firmly. Clone size is stated in some rows and not others, as once, few, many or a class when expanded.

size: -
V: TRBV10-3
D: -
J: TRBJ1-5
DNA: TGTGCCATCAGTGCCAGCCGGGACTCGAATAGCAATCAGCCCCAGCATTTT
CDR3: CAISASRDSNSNQPQHF

size: once
V: TRBV6-2/TRBV6-3
D: TRBD2
J: TRBJ2-3
DNA: TGTGCCAGCAGTTACGGGCTAGCGGGATTCGATACGCAGTATTTT
CDR3: CASSYGLAGFDTQYF

size: -
V: TRBV18
D: TRBD2
J: TRBJ2-2
DNA: TGTGCCAGCTCACCGGGACTAGCAAACACCGGGGAGCTGTTTTTT
CDR3: CASSPGLANTGELFF

size: -
V: TRBV24-1
D: -
J: TRBJ2-7
DNA: TGTGCCACCAGTGATATCGGTACCTACGAGCAGTACTTC
CDR3: CATSDIGTYEQYF

size: few
V: TRBV6-2/TRBV6-3
D: -
J: TRBJ1-2
DNA: TGTGCCAGCAGTTACCGGATGTCGGCAGGCGCCCTTAGCTATGGCTACACCTTC
CDR3: CASSYRMSAGALSYGYTF

size: -
V: TRBV4-1
D: TRBD2
J: TRBJ2-7
DNA: TGCGCCAGCAGCCAGGGGGGACTAGCGGCTGACGAGCAGTACTTC
CDR3: CASSQGGLAADEQYF

size: -
V: TRBV12-3/TRBV12-4
D: -
J: TRBJ2-5
DNA: TGTGCCAGCAGCCGGGGAAGAGAGACCCAGTACTTC
CDR3: CASSRGRETQYF

size: -
V: TRBV19
D: TRBD2
J: TRBJ2-7
DNA: TGTGCCAGTAGTATAAAGCTAGCGGGGCCCTACGAGCAGTACTTC
CDR3: CASSIKLAGPYEQYF

size: -
V: TRBV7-9
D: TRBD1
J: TRBJ1-2
DNA: TGTGCCAGCAGCGAACAGGGGACAGGGAACTATGGCTACACCTTC
CDR3: CASSEQGTGNYGYTF

size: -
V: TRBV9
D: -
J: TRBJ1-3
DNA: TGTGCCAGCAGCCCCCGGGACTTTTCTGGAAACACCATATATTTT
CDR3: CASSPRDFSGNTIYF

size: -
V: TRBV27
D: TRBD1
J: TRBJ1-2
DNA: TGTGCCAGCAGACCAGGGGGCGGGGGTCCTGGCTACACCTTC
CDR3: CASRPGGGGPGYTF

size: -
V: TRBV11-2
D: TRBD2
J: TRBJ2-1
DNA: TGTGCCAGCAGCTCGGGACTAGCGGACAATGAGCAGTTCTTC
CDR3: CASSSGLADNEQFF

size: few
V: TRBV6-5
D: TRBD1
J: TRBJ2-7
DNA: TGTGCCAGCAGTCGACAGGGCCACGAGCAGTACTTC
CDR3: CASSRQGHEQYF

size: -
V: TRBV7-2
D: TRBD2
J: TRBJ2-1
DNA: TGTGCCAGCAGCGCTATAGCGGGAGGGAACAATGAGCAGTTCTTC
CDR3: CASSAIAGGNNEQFF

size: few
V: TRBV19
D: TRBD1
J: TRBJ1-5
DNA: TGTGCCAGTAGTGGGTTACAGGGGTTGAACCAGCCCCAGCATTTT
CDR3: CASSGLQGLNQPQHF

size: -
V: TRBV2
D: -
J: TRBJ2-7
DNA: TGTGCCAGCGGGGCAAACGAGCAGTACTTC
CDR3: CASGANEQYF

size: -
V: TRBV2
D: -
J: TRBJ2-7
DNA: TGTGCCAGCAGTGAGGGCCCCGACCCCAACGAGCAGTACTTC
CDR3: CASSEGPDPNEQYF

size: -
V: TRBV5-1
D: TRBD1
J: TRBJ1-4
DNA: TGCGCCAGCAGTACCGGGACAGGGGACGAAAAACTGTTTTTT
CDR3: CASSTGTGDEKLFF

size: -
V: TRBV6-6
D: TRBD1
J: TRBJ2-7
DNA: TGTGCCAGCCACAAACCCGGGACAGGGACCAGCGAGCAGTACTTC
CDR3: CASHKPGTGTSEQYF

size: few
V: TRBV28
D: TRBD1
J: TRBJ2-7
DNA: TGTGCCAGCTATCCCAAACCGGGGACAGGGGTAAACGAGCAGTACTTC
CDR3: CASYPKPGTGVNEQYF

size: -
V: TRBV7-9
D: -
J: TRBJ2-3
DNA: TGTGCCAGCAGCCGAGGGGGAGATGCAGATACGCAGTATTTT
CDR3: CASSRGGDADTQYF

size: -
V: TRBV10-3
D: -
J: TRBJ1-2
DNA: TGTGCCATCAGTGAAAACGAGTTTAACTATGGCTACACCTTC
CDR3: CAISENEFNYGYTF

size: -
V: TRBV19
D: -
J: TRBJ1-4
DNA: TGTGCCAGTAGTCCCCATACTGTTGAAAAACTGTTTTTT
CDR3: CASSPHTVEKLFF

size: -
V: TRBV27
D: -
J: TRBJ2-5
DNA: TGTGCCAGCGTACCCAGGGGTGGGGAGACCCAGTACTTC
CDR3: CASVPRGGETQYF

size: -
V: TRBV12-3/TRBV12-4
D: TRBD1
J: TRBJ1-2
DNA: TGTGCCAGCAGTCTGGGACAGAGCTATGGCTACACCTTC
CDR3: CASSLGQSYGYTF

size: few
V: TRBV9
D: -
J: TRBJ2-5
DNA: TGTGCCAGCAGCGTAGATGGAGGGGCCTTGCAAGGGACCCAGTACTTC
CDR3: CASSVDGGALQGTQYF

size: few
V: TRBV28
D: TRBD1
J: TRBJ1-4
DNA: TGTGCCAGCCATGACAGGGGGTTGGGGGCTAGTGAAAAACTGTTTTTT
CDR3: CASHDRGLGASEKLFF

size: -
V: TRBV6-1
D: TRBD1
J: TRBJ2-7
DNA: TGTGCCAGCAGTGAAATCGTGGCAGGGACAGTAAGAGCCTACGAGCAGTACTTC
CDR3: CASSEIVAGTVRAYEQYF

size: -
V: TRBV10-3
D: -
J: TRBJ1-2
DNA: TGTGCCATCAGTGAGTATGACAGTCTAAACTATGGCTACACCTTC
CDR3: CAISEYDSLNYGYTF

size: -
V: TRBV6-5
D: -
J: TRBJ2-7
DNA: TGTGCCAGCAGTTACCTTGACGAGCAGTACTTC
CDR3: CASSYLDEQYF

size: few
V: TRBV3-1/TRBV3-2
D: TRBD1
J: TRBJ1-4
DNA: TGTGCCAGCAGCCCCCAGGGGGCGCTTGGTAATGAAAAACTGTTTTTT
CDR3: CASSPQGALGNEKLFF

size: once
V: TRBV2
D: TRBD2
J: TRBJ2-1
DNA: TGTGCCAGCAGCCCTCCTAGCGGACCTTCCTACAATGAGCAGTTCTTC
CDR3: CASSPPSGPSYNEQFF